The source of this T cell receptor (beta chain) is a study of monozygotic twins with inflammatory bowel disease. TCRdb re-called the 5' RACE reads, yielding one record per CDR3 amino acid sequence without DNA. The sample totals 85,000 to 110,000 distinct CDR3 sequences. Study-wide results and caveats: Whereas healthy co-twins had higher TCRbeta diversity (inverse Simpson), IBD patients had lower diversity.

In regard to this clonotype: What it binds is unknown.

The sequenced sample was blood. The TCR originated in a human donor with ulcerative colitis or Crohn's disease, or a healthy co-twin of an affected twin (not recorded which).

CDR3 residues: CSARDRVVSSYNEQFF. The rearrangement links TRBV20-1 to TRBJ2-1. This CDR3 is built from 16 residues. Per the germline V gene, CDR1 is DFQATT and CDR2 is SNEGSKA (reference sequence).